This passage covers 11 T cell receptor beta chains from one sample sequenced in a study of monozygotic twins with inflammatory bowel disease. TCRdb reworked the 5' RACE reads into one entry per CDR3 protein, no DNA. Recorded for this sample: some 100,000 distinct CDR3 sequences. Sequencing input: blood. The receptors derive from a human donor with ulcerative colitis or Crohn's disease, or a healthy co-twin of an affected twin (not recorded which).

This sequence joins TRBV20-1 and TRBJ2-2; the TCRdb D gene call, TRBD2, has no DNA to confirm it. The germline V gene encodes CDR1 DFQATT and CDR2 SNEGSKA (reference sequence). The CDR3 contains 14 residues. The CDR3 sequence: CSATSGGNTGELFF.

The chain has TRBV11-2 and TRBJ2-3. The CDR3 has 16 amino acids. Germline values: CDR1 SGHAT, CDR2 FQNNGV. CDR3 region: CASSLAAGAVLHTQYF.

J is TRBJ2-2 and V is TRBV4-1; TCRdb calls TRBD2, which cannot be checked without DNA. The CDR3 extends over 17 amino acids. CDR1 and CDR2 from the germline V gene are MGHRA and YSYEKL. CDR3: CASSKERGSSGSGELFF.

V is TRBV4-3 and J is TRBJ2-1; absent DNA, TCRdb's TRBD1 call cannot be checked. The CDR3 extends over 19 amino acids. Per germline, CDR1 LGHNA and CDR2 YSLEER. CDR3: CASSQDRAIAQKAYNEQFF.

The chain combines TRBV3-1 with TRBJ2-7; TCRdb reports TRBD1, a call that lacks DNA to check it against. CDR1 is LGHDT, CDR2 YNNKEL, per germline (reference sequence). This CDR3 has 14 residues. The CDR3 sequence: CASSQFPGNYEQYF.

The chain joins TRBV20-1 to TRBJ2-3; TCRdb proposes TRBD2, but this gene call is untestable without DNA. CDR1 is DFQATT and CDR2 is SNEGSKA in the germline V gene (reference sequence). The CDR3 is 12 amino acids. This CDR3 is CSARASTDTQYF.

CDR3 region: CSVTGWTSGLTDTQYF. The rearrangement links TRBV20-1 to TRBJ2-3; TCRdb returns TRBD2, unconfirmable since there is no DNA. Germline assignment: CDR1 DFQATT and CDR2 SNEGSKA (reference sequence). The CDR3 extends over 16 amino acids.

The J gene is TRBJ2-2, the V gene TRBV11-2; absent DNA, TCRdb's TRBD1 call cannot be checked. The CDR3 is made up of 14 amino acids. Germline-derived CDR1 and CDR2 are SGHAT and FQNNGV. The CDR3 loop reads CASSRQGGAGELFF.

This chain joins TRBV3-1 and TRBJ1-5. This CDR3 has 13 amino acids. The germline V gene encodes CDR1 LGHDT and CDR2 YNNKEL (reference sequence). The CDR3 protein is CASSQGRMQPQHF.

V gene TRBV27 combines with J gene TRBJ2-3. CDR1 MNHEY and CDR2 SMNVEV come from the germline V gene (reference sequence). The CDR3 length is 15 residues. This chain's CDR3 is CASSLRVTSTDTQYF.

The chain employs TRBV27 and TRBJ1-2; there is no DNA to check the TCRdb D call of TRBD1. CDR3 size: 16 residues. Looked up from germline, CDR1 is MNHEY and CDR2 is SMNVEV (reference sequence). CDR3 region: CASSWTPPRDLYGYTF.